This TCR beta chain was captured by sequencing in a study of cytotoxic CD8 clonotypes in ibrutinib-treated CLL. For the study at large: The subjects consisted of roughly twelve relapsed/refractory and roughly 15 treatment-naive individuals, with approximately 18 IGHV unmutated. Overall study results and limits: Public clonotypes occurred uncommonly; on treatment, they contracted or remained stable.

The germline V gene has CDR1 SGHNT and CDR2 YYREEE (reference sequence). The length of the CDR3 is 14 residues. The V end was cut by 0 bases, the J end by 3 bases, with 9 bases between. Concerning this clone: What it recognizes is unknown.

The assay was immunoSEQ multiplex PCR, and TCRdb's table has in-frame clones only and misses some. The sample lists approximately 45,000 clones; under 75% were seen once. The receptor's source is a human donor with chronic lymphocytic leukemia. The specimen was PBMCs, collected after 12 months of ibrutinib treatment. V and J are TRBV5-4 and TRBJ1-1, with D perhaps matching TRBD1 (5 bases). The chain's CDR3 is CASSLDGTDTEAFF. The CDR3 nucleotides read TGTGCCAGCAGCTTGGACGGGACCGACACTGAAGCTTTCTTT.